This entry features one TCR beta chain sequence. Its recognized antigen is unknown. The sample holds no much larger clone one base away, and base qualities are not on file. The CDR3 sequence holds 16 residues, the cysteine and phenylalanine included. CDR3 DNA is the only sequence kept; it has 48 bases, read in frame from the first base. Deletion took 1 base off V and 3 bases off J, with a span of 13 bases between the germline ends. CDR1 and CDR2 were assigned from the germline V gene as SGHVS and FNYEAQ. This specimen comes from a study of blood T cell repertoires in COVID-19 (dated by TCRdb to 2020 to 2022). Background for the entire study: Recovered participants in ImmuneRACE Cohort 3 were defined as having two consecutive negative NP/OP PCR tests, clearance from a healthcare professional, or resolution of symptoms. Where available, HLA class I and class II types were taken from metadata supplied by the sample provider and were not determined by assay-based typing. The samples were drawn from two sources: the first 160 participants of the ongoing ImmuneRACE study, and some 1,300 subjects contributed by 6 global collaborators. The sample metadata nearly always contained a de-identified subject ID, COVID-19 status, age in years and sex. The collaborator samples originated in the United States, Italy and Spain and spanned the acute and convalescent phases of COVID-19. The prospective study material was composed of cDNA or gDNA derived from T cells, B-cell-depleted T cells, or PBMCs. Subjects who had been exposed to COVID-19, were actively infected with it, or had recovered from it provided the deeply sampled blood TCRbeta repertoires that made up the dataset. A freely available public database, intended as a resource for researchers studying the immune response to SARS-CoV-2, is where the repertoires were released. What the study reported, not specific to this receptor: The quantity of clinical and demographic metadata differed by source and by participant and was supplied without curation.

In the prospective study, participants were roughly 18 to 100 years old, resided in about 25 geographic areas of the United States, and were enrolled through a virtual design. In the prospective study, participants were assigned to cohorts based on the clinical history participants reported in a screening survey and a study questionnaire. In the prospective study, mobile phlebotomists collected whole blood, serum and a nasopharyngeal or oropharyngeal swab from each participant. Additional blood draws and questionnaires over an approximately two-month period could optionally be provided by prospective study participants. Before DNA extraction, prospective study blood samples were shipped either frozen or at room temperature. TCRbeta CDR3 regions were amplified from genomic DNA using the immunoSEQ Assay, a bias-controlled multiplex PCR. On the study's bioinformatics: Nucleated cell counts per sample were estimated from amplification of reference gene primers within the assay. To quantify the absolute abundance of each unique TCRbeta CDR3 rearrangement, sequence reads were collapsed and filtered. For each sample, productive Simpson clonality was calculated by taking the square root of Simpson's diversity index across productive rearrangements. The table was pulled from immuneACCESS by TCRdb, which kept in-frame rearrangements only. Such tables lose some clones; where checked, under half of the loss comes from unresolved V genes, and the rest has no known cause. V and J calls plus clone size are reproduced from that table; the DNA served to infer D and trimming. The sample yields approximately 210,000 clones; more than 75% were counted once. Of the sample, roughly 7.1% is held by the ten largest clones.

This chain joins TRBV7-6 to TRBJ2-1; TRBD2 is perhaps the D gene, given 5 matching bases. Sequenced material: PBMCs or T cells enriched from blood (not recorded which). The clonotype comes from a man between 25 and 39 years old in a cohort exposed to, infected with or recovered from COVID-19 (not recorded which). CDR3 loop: CASSLEQRIIYNEQFF. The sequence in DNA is TGTGCCAGCAGCTTAGAACAGCGGATTATCTACAATGAGCAGTTCTTC.